This T cell receptor beta chain is from a study of shared clonotypes between healthy human individuals. As for the study in general: Per donor, CD8 memory used one plate, CD8 naive used two, CD4 memory used three and CD4 naive used three. Study-wide results and caveats: The sharing of approximately 4.6% of naive CD4 clonotypes was seen across a handful of donors.

This clone was detected ten times or more. No antigen is known for it. With 5 bases clipped from V and 11 bases from J, the junction kept 7 bases outside the gene matches. The germline gives CDR1 MNHEY, CDR2 SMNVEV (reference sequence). The CDR3 length is 13 residues. In the source study's methods: Owing to the provision of junction-only sequences devoid of quality scores by immunoSEQ, filtering differed. Clones were read by immunoSEQ multiplex PCR, and TCRdb kept only the in-frame ones, dropping some. V, J and clone size reflect that table, while D and trimming were determined from the DNA. Counted here are about 1 million clones, under 80% occurring once; the ten biggest clones make up 1.4%.

This sequence was found in a man aged 18 to 35 in good health. Sequenced sample: memory CD4+ T cells sorted from blood. Subset noted: CD45RA-negative fraction. The chain is built from TRBV27 and TRBJ2-1; 9 nucleotides agree with TRBD2. The CDR3 region has the DNA TGTGCCAGCAGTCCCGGACTAGCGCGAAAGCAGTTCTTC. Protein: CASSPGLARKQFF.